The 7 T cell receptor beta chains below come from one sample, sequenced in a study of Graves' ophthalmopathy and Graves' hyperthyroidism. RNA transcripts were the template, and TCR beta CDR3 regions were amplified from them. Second-round multiplex PCR came after first-round RT-PCR with HTBI primers. TCRdb reprocessed the multiplex PCR reads with MiXCR, giving one entry per CDR3 protein. In the table there are roughly 410,000 distinct CDR3 sequences, approximately 15% of which are singletons. Sequencing was performed on peripheral blood. These receptors all come from a woman aged 18-35 years with stable Graves' hyperthyroidism.

The V call is TRBV20-1, the J call TRBJ2-5; unclear D gene. The CDR3 consists of 12 residues. The V and J ends lost 6 bases and 8 bases respectively, with 16 bases between them. The germline gives CDR1 DFQATT, CDR2 SNEGSKA (reference sequence). CDR3 loop: CSAAPIGGTQYF. The CDR3 region has the DNA TGCAGTGCCGCCCCAATAGGCGGAACCCAGTACTTC.

This clonotype was counted a few times. One junction end disagrees with the germline gene, perhaps due to a read error. The chain uses TRBV25-1 and TRBJ2-5; D tentatively reads TRBD1 or TRBD2 (5 bases each). This CDR3 spans 14 amino acids. Germline V gene data show CDR1 as MGHDK and CDR2 as SYGVNS. The CDR3 DNA is TGTGCCAGCAGTGAAGGAGCGGACAAAGAGACCAAGTACTTC. The encoded protein is CASSEGADKETKYF.

This clonotype was observed many times. The rearrangement joins TRBV4-2 to TRBJ1-1; no definite D call. Germline CDR1 LGHNA, CDR2 YNFKEQ. The CDR3 sequence is 13 residues long. The germline V and J ends were trimmed by 1 base and 8 bases, with 11 bases remaining between them. The CDR3 region has the DNA TGTGCCAGCAGCCAAGGCGTCTCGGGGGAAGCTTTCTTT. Its protein product is CASSQGVSGEAFF.

This clonotype was observed at least ten times. The chain uses TRBV27 and TRBJ2-4; 8 bases are a match to TRBD1. Germline V gene sequence: CDR1 MNHEY, CDR2 SMNVEV (reference sequence). The ends lost 5 bases at V and 0 bases at J; junction bases unmatched: 6. The CDR3 covers 16 residues. CDR3 region: CASSPDRALAKNIQYF. CDR3 DNA: TGTGCCAGCAGTCCGGACAGGGCCCTAGCCAAAAACATTCAGTACTTC.

This clonotype was detected ten times or more. V usage is TRBV9 and J usage is TRBJ2-7; TRBD2 matches 8 bases. This CDR3 comprises 16 residues. Germline CDR1 SGDLS, CDR2 YYNGEE. V was clipped by 4 bases and J by 3 bases; unmatched bases: 12. CDR3: CASSPSPGLAGYEQYF. In nucleotides, the CDR3 is TGTGCCAGCAGCCCCAGCCCGGGGCTAGCGGGCTACGAGCAGTACTTC.

The chain employs TRBV5-1 and TRBJ1-1, with D tentatively TRBD1 (5 bases). The CDR3 covers 17 residues. Deletions cut 1 base from V and 1 base from J, with 17 bases between. Germline V gene sequence: CDR1 SGHRS, CDR2 YFSETQ. The chain's CDR3 is CASSLQLGDGQNTEAFF. CDR3 DNA sequence: TGCGCCAGCAGCTTGCAACTAGGGGACGGACAGAACACTGAAGCTTTCTTT.

V gene TRBV20-1 combines with J gene TRBJ1-5, with 9 bases identical to TRBD1. From germline, CDR1 is DFQATT and CDR2 SNEGSKA (reference sequence). The CDR3 runs 15 residues. V was pared by 3 bases and J by 7 bases, with 10 bases of the junction left unmatched. DNA of the CDR3: TGCAGTGCTAGTGCCGGGACAGGGAATTCCCAGCCCCAGCATTTT. Protein: CSASAGTGNSQPQHF.